Here is one TCR beta chain with its context. CDR1 and CDR2 (germline): KGHDR, SFDVKD. J gave up 1 base and V 5 bases, and 12 bases lay outside the gene matches. The CDR3 has 18 residues. These data come from a study of blood T cell repertoires in COVID-19. About the study: COVID-19 samples from acute and convalescent phases originated in the United States, Italy and Spain. PBMCs, B-cell-depleted T cells, or T cells provided the cDNA or gDNA that made up the material.

In the study's own analysis: Reference gene primer amplification gave nucleated cell count estimates. Produced via immunoSEQ multiplex PCR; TCRdb's table is partial and in-frame only. The V and J calls and clone size were taken over from that table, and D and trimming were inferred from the DNA. The sample records about 230,000 clones, around 80% being singletons. Specimen: peripheral blood. J is TRBJ2-1 and V is TRBV24-1, with 8 bases aligning to TRBD2. The sequence derives from a woman in her 40s who had recovered from COVID-19. The CDR3 region has the DNA TGTGCCACCAGTGGGCCACCTGGGCGGGGGGTTTCCTACAATGAGCAGTTCTTC. It codes for CATSGPPGRGVSYNEQFF.